The 21 T cell receptor beta chains below all came from one sample that was sequenced in a study of blood T cell repertoires in COVID-19 (dated by TCRdb to the early 2020s). Library prep was done by the immunoSEQ multiplex PCR assay. The table was pulled from immuneACCESS by TCRdb, which kept in-frame rearrangements only. Such tables lose some clones; where checked, under half of the loss comes from unresolved V genes, and the rest has no known cause. The sample has about 230,000 clones on record, 85% to 90% of them singletons. The top ten clonotypes cover about 9.9% of the sample. The sample taken for sequencing was peripheral blood. The origin of the receptors is a man aged 45-65 years with COVID-19, enrolled during active disease.

This clone was detected a few times. Written as DNA, the CDR3 is TGTGCCAGCAGCCCAGTGCCCGATTGGGAGGGCTACACCTTC. Translated: CASSPVPDWEGYTF. The chain recombines TRBV27 with TRBJ1-2, with no clear D. Per germline, CDR1 MNHEY and CDR2 SMNVEV (reference sequence). Trimming cost V 6 bases and J 8 bases, with 19 bases left between them. The CDR3 sequence is 14 residues long.

This chain connects TRBV6-5 to TRBJ2-1, with 8 bases fitting TRBD1. There are 15 residues in the CDR3. Germline V CDR1 and CDR2: MNHEY, SVGAGI. V lost 4 bases and J lost 5; bases outside the gene matches: 7. CDR3 sequence (DNA): TGTGCCAGCAGTTTGGGACAGGAACAGCACAATGAGCAGTTCTTC. The encoded protein is CASSLGQEQHNEQFF.

In nucleotides, the CDR3 is TGTGCCAGCAGTGATGTAGGGAGCGATTATAGCAATCAGCCCCAGCATTTT. It specifies CASSDVGSDYSNQPQHF. The chain combines TRBV25-1 with TRBJ1-5; D gene uncertain. The CDR3 length is 17 residues. CDR1 is MGHDK and CDR2 is SYGVNS in the germline V gene. The germline V and J ends were trimmed by 3 bases and 0 bases, with 15 bases remaining between them.

The chain links TRBV7-9 to TRBJ2-3, with 7 bases lining up with TRBD1. Trimming at V came to 5 bases and at J to 0 bases, leaving 8 bases not matched to a gene. Per germline, CDR1 SEHNR and CDR2 FQNEAQ (reference sequence). The CDR3 has 16 amino acids. In DNA, the CDR3 is TGTGCCAGCAGCAAAGGGGACAGAGATAGCACAGATACGCAGTATTTT. Its translation is CASSKGDRDSTDTQYF. The entire variable domain, with the rest obtained from reference TRBV7-9 and TRBJ2-3, is as follows: DTGVSQNPRHKITKRGQNVTFRCDPISEHNRLYWYRQTLGQGPEFLTYFQNEAQLEKSRLLSDRFSAERPKGSFSTLEIQRTEQGDSAMYLCASSKGDRDSTDTQYFGPGTRLTVL.

V is TRBV30 and J is TRBJ1-5; 7 positions match TRBD1. The CDR3 is 14 residues long. Germline CDR1 is GTSNPN and CDR2 is SVGIG (reference sequence). V trimming: 0 bases; J trimming: 7 bases; junction bases outside the gene matches: 6. The CDR3 region has the DNA TGTGCCTGGAGTGTACTGACAGGGAAACAGCCCCAGCATTTT. Its protein is CAWSVLTGKQPQHF.

The CDR3 DNA reads TGCGCCAGCAGCTTGGATGCAGGGGCCGACACCGGGGAGCTGTTTTTT. Amino acids: CASSLDAGADTGELFF. The rearrangement links TRBV5-1 to TRBJ2-2, with D tentatively TRBD1 (6 bases). The V end lost 0 bases, the J end lost 3 bases, and 12 bases lay between the germline ends. Germline V CDR1 and CDR2: SGHRS, YFSETQ. CDR3 length: 16 residues.

CDR3 loop: CASSPVLASPLHF. Here the CDR3 DNA reads TGTGCCAGCAGTCCCGTTTTAGCTTCACCCCTCCACTTT. The genes are TRBV27 and TRBJ1-6; D is undetermined. The germline gives CDR1 MNHEY, CDR2 SMNVEV (reference sequence). This CDR3 has 13 residues. Trimming removed 5 bases at V and 9 bases at J, with 11 bases between.

J is TRBJ1-2 and V is TRBV7-9; the D gene is possibly TRBD1 (6 bases). The CDR3 contains 17 residues. V lost 5 bases to trimming and J lost 4 bases, with 23 bases between them. The germline V gene has CDR1 SEHNR and CDR2 FQNEAQ (reference sequence). CDR3 in DNA: TGTGCCAGCAGCACCCTGGGGGGGCGACACCGAAGCTATGGCTACACCTTC. Translating it yields CASSTLGGRHRSYGYTF.

The chain has TRBV19 and TRBJ1-6; 8 nucleotides match TRBD1. The V gene end was trimmed by 5 bases and the J gene end by 3 bases; junction bases not matched to a gene: 6. CDR3 length: 16 residues. From germline, CDR1 is LNHDA and CDR2 SQIVND (reference sequence). CDR3 DNA sequence: TGTGCCAGTAGTGACTACGGACAGGGCTATAATTCACCCCTCCACTTT. This gives the protein CASSDYGQGYNSPLHF.

The chain uses TRBV5-1 and TRBJ1-1, with TRBD1 identical over 9 bases. V was clipped by 4 bases and J by 8 bases; unmatched bases: 9. Germline V CDR1 and CDR2: SGHRS, YFSETQ. CDR3 length: 14 amino acids. Here the CDR3 DNA reads TGCGCCAGCAGCCAGGGACAGGGAGAGGTGGAAGCTTTCTTT. Translating gives CASSQGQGEVEAFF.

This chain connects TRBV19 to TRBJ2-3, with D possibly TRBD2 on 6 matching bases. CDR1 LNHDA and CDR2 SQIVND come from the germline V gene (reference sequence). This CDR3 region has 16 residues. With 5 bases removed from V and 0 bases from J, the gap between germline ends came to 15 bases. The CDR3 DNA reads TGTGCCAGTAGTCCGGGACTTACTTATAGCACAGATACGCAGTATTTT. As protein: CASSPGLTYSTDTQYF.

Of note for this clone: In the same sample, other DNA sequences code for this CDR3. The chain is built from TRBV3-1 (or the pseudogene TRBV3-2) and TRBJ1-5, with D tentatively TRBD1 (6 bases). Germline V gene sequence: CDR1 LGHDT, CDR2 YNNKEL (reference sequence). The CDR3 has 14 residues. The V and J ends lost 2 bases and 4 bases respectively, with 9 bases between them. The chain's CDR3 is CASSQTGPNQPQHF. Written as DNA, the CDR3 is TGTGCCAGCAGCCAAACAGGGCCAAATCAGCCCCAGCATTTT.

The sample holds one count of this clone. The chain employs TRBV4-3 and TRBJ2-7, with a possible D match to TRBD1 (6 bases). Germline CDR1 is LGHNA and CDR2 is YSLEER. The CDR3 length is 15 residues. V lost 2 bases and J 3 bases, leaving 14 bases between the germline ends. The CDR3 here is CASSQIRTAFYEQYF. The CDR3 DNA follows: TGCGCCAGCAGCCAAATCCGGACAGCATTCTACGAGCAGTACTTC.

The CDR3 is CSVYLDGYTF. DNA of the CDR3: TGCAGCGTGTATCTAGATGGCTACACCTTC. The V and J genes are TRBV29-1 and TRBJ1-2; D remains ambiguous. This CDR3 is 10 amino acids long. V was clipped by 6 bases and J by 6 bases, with 8 bases between them. Germline V gene data show CDR1 as SQVTM and CDR2 as ANQGSEA.

This clone was recorded many times. The gene calls are TRBV11-2 and TRBJ2-1; D gene uncertain. Germline CDR1 and CDR2: SGHAT and FQNNGV. The CDR3 is made up of 12 amino acids. V was cut by 5 bases and J by 7 bases, with 9 bases left in between. The CDR3 DNA sequence: TGTGCCAGCAGCCCCCTTGCGAATGAGCAGTTCTTC. Protein sequence: CASSPLANEQFF.

This sequence joins TRBV4-1 and TRBJ2-7; D gene ambiguous. V lost 4 bases and J lost 6, with 16 bases in between. This CDR3 is 14 amino acids long. CDR1 and CDR2 (germline): MGHRA, YSYEKL. DNA for the CDR3: TGCGCCAGCAGCCTGACGTCCAAAGAGGTCGAGCAGTACTTC. Residues: CASSLTSKEVEQYF.

The V gene is TRBV29-1, the J gene TRBJ1-2; D not certain. V was clipped by 1 base and J by 6 bases, with 6 bases between them. CDR3 length: 11 residues. Germline CDR1 reads SQVTM; CDR2 reads ANQGSEA. CDR3 protein: CSVEVGHGYTF. The CDR3, as DNA: TGCAGCGTTGAAGTGGGCCATGGCTACACCTTC.

The genes are TRBV29-1 and TRBJ2-2; 7 bases agree with TRBD1. This CDR3 has 13 amino acids. V lost 5 bases, J lost 7 bases, and 7 bases stayed unmatched. Germline V gene lookup returns CDR1 SQVTM and CDR2 ANQGSEA. This CDR3 is CSVTGALDGELFF. In DNA, the CDR3 is TGCAGCGTTACAGGGGCTCTAGACGGGGAGCTGTTTTTT.

The chain recombines TRBV27 with TRBJ2-3, with TRBD1 identical over 10 bases. Unmatched junction bases numbered 3, after V lost 2 bases and J lost 4 bases. Per germline, CDR1 MNHEY and CDR2 SMNVEV (reference sequence). This CDR3 comprises 15 residues. Here the CDR3 reads CASSLGTGEADTQYF. CDR3 coding DNA: TGTGCCAGCAGTTTAGGGACAGGGGAGGCAGATACGCAGTATTTT.

The chain links TRBV27 to TRBJ1-6; 8 nucleotides agree with TRBD1. This CDR3 is built from 16 residues. Trimming cost V 4 bases and J 6 bases; bases outside gene matches: 8. CDR1 MNHEY and CDR2 SMNVEV come from the germline V gene (reference sequence). The CDR3 loop is CASSYEPDRGNSPLHF. The DNA for the CDR3 is TGTGCCAGCAGTTACGAACCCGACAGGGGTAATTCACCCCTCCACTTT.

J is TRBJ1-2 and V is TRBV28; the match to TRBD1 covers 8 bases. Germline CDR1 and CDR2: MDHEN and SYDVKM. The CDR3 runs 13 residues. Germline trimming cut 5 bases from V and 6 bases from J; bases unmatched to any gene: 5. CDR3 nucleotide sequence: TGTGCCAGCAGTCAGGACAGGGTCGATGGCTACACCTTC. Its protein is CASSQDRVDGYTF.